This T cell receptor (beta chain) originates from a study of blood T cells in healthy people across ages (dated by TCRdb to about 2015). Notes on the research overall: Template switching captured roughly one uniquely barcoded TCR beta cDNA molecule per two T cells in model experiments. For two donors (one aged 18 to 30 and one aged 80 or older), the study analyzed two additional independent replicas of 1 million unique cDNA reads from the same blood draw. To avoid experimental bias, donors of different ages were spread randomly across the sequencing lanes. Using deep sequencing normalized with unique cDNA molecular identifiers, the study measured how TCR beta repertoire diversity changes with age. Four age groups were formed from the donors: young (average approximately 15 years), middle-aged (less than 40), aged (62) and long-lived (around 82). Broader findings and caveats from the paper: Estimates of total diversity from one million sequenced T cells were regarded as lower bounds and underestimates. As age increased, observed TCR beta diversity per million T cells dropped in a roughly linear way, and a significant reduction was already evident by age about 36. A strong correlation was found between observed TCR beta diversity and the percentage of naive T cells measured by flow cytometry. The long-lived group showed more naive CD4+ T cells, fewer expanded clones and increased TCR diversity than the aged group, suggesting age selection. Because donor CMV infection status was unknown, age-related changes in expanded clonotypes were potentially confounded. Since profiling was done on bulk unsorted PBMCs, naive and antigen-experienced compartments could not be conclusively compared.

Concerning this clonotype: There is no known antigen for this receptor. Qualities for individual bases were not recorded, and no much larger clone is one base off.

Systemically healthy Caucasian individuals from Russia, 39 in total and aged about 6 to 100 years, were included as donors. Each donor gave around 9.5 milliliters of peripheral blood, collected into EDTA-treated Vacutainer tubes. Ficoll-Paque density-gradient centrifugation was used to isolate PBMCs, with at least 7 million per sample. Total RNA was extracted from PBMCs with Trizol reagent, with at least 6 micrograms obtained per sample. The percentages of naive CD45RAhigh/CD27high T cells were determined by flow cytometry on a PBMC aliquot from every donor. CDR1 DFQATT and CDR2 SNEGSKA were looked up in the germline V gene (reference sequence). Between the V and J ends, shortened by 3 bases and 2 bases respectively, the junction contains 9 bases. The CDR3, from cysteine to phenylalanine, totals 13 residues. The CDR3 DNA has 39 bases and is translated from base 1. The receptor library was made with 5' RACE. Sequencing instrument: Illumina HiSeq 2500. A second roughly 6 to 11 cycle PCR used a sample-barcoded 5' primer and a J-beta primer mix. Each TCR beta cDNA molecule received a unique molecular identifier from a template-switch 5' adaptor carrying 12 random nucleotides. Each sample yielded at least 2.5 million CDR3-containing paired-end reads. The Mint cDNA synthesis kit, primed by a TRBC-specific oligonucleotide, was used to synthesize first-strand cDNA from all RNA. Following uracil-DNA glycosylase treatment, a first 18-cycle PCR with universal primers M1SS and BC2_uni_R was performed on all cDNA. The authors processed their data as follows. Each sample was normalized by randomly selecting 1 million high-quality reads, each carrying a distinct molecular identifier. Reads sharing molecular identifiers were discarded rather than binned into consensus sequences. MiTCR, set to a Q25 quality threshold and the strictest error-elimination algorithm, was used for CDR3 identification, clonotype clustering and error correction. A nonparametric unseen species model with Euler transformation was used to estimate lower-bound total TCR beta diversity. TCRdb reprocessed the public reads (quality trimming at Q25 with fastp, clone calling with MiXCR) and kept in-frame beta chains. For every CDR3 protein sequence, its rows merge into one entry that carries the most common genes and DNA. TCRdb's processing, not the authors', yielded these V and J calls. This sample is represented by 1.5 million to 2 million distinct CDR3 sequences; around 48% of them were singletons. In total, the top ten clones hold roughly 2% of the sample.

The chain is assembled from TRBV20-1 and TRBJ2-3; the D gene is perhaps TRBD2, from 5 matching bases. The TCR comes from a woman in her forties in good health. The specimen sequenced was blood. For the CDR3, the sequence is CSARADFTDTQYF. The bases are TGCAGTGCTAGGGCGGACTTCACAGATACGCAGTATTTT.